The 14 T cell receptor beta chains listed next were all sequenced from one sample in a study of technical replicates of blood from several donors. Only in-frame clones appear in the TCRdb table, and some are missing; sequencing was by immunoSEQ multiplex PCR. The profile shows tens of thousands of clones, about 97% of them singletons. What was sequenced was T cells isolated from PBMCs. These receptors came from a human donor in good health.

This chain connects TRBV11-2 to TRBJ2-3; D is perhaps TRBD2 (5 bases). The CDR3 totals 14 residues. Deletions cut 3 bases from V and 5 bases from J, with 12 bases between. The germline V gene has CDR1 SGHAT and CDR2 FQNNGV. The CDR3 nucleotides read TGTGCCAGCAGCTTCAGAGGGTTGGTAGATACGCAGTATTTT. Protein product: CASSFRGLVDTQYF.

The gene calls are TRBV2 and TRBJ1-1, with 7 positions matching TRBD1. V gave up 1 base and J gave up 0 bases; unmatched junction bases: 5. This CDR3 is 16 amino acids long. The germline V gene has CDR1 SNHLY and CDR2 FYNNEI. The CDR3 is CASSEDRGLMNTEAFF. CDR3 nucleotide sequence: TGTGCCAGCAGTGAAGACAGGGGTCTCATGAACACTGAAGCTTTCTTT.

The chain uses TRBV6-5 and TRBJ2-5; D ambiguous. The CDR3 extends over 13 amino acids. V was cut by 1 base and J by 5 bases, with 8 bases left in between. The germline V gene has CDR1 MNHEY and CDR2 SVGAGI. CDR3 sequence reads: CASSYLPQETQYF. The CDR3 nucleotides read TGTGCCAGCAGTTACTTACCCCAGGAGACCCAGTACTTC.

The V and J genes are TRBV12-5 and TRBJ2-7, with 9 bases fitting TRBD1. After removal of 1 base from V and 5 bases from J, the junction contained 9 bases not matched to a gene. The CDR3 runs to 16 residues. CDR1 LGHNT and CDR2 FRNRAP come from the germline V gene. CDR3 nucleotides: TGTGCTAGTGGTTTGGCCGTCGGACAGGGGCGCCACGAGCAGTACTTC. It codes for CASGLAVGQGRHEQYF.

The J gene is TRBJ2-7, the V gene TRBV5-1, with TRBD1 identical over 9 bases. V was clipped by 3 bases and J by 5 bases; unmatched bases: 6. Germline CDR1 reads SGHRS; CDR2 reads YFSETQ. The CDR3 has 14 amino acids. CDR3 nucleotides: TGCGCCAGCAGCTGGGACAGGGAGGTAGACGAGCAGTACTTC. It codes for CASSWDREVDEQYF.

CDR3 DNA sequence: TGTGCCATCAGTGAGTCCCGGGACTCAACCTACAATGAGCAGTTCTTC. It yields the protein CAISESRDSTYNEQFF. V gene TRBV10-3 combines with J gene TRBJ2-1, with D possibly matching TRBD2 (6 bases). The CDR3 is made up of 16 amino acids. Trimming shortened V by 0 bases and J by 2 bases, and 11 bases separated the two germline ends. Per germline, CDR1 ENHRY and CDR2 SYGVKD.

This sequence joins TRBV25-1 and TRBJ2-3, with D possibly being TRBD1 (5 bases). This CDR3 spans 11 amino acids. Trimming shortened V by 9 bases and J by 6 bases, and 10 bases separated the two germline ends. The germline CDR1 and CDR2 sequences are MGHDK and SYGVNS. The CDR3 region has the DNA TGTGCCAGTCGTAGGGGCGATACGCAGTATTTT. Residues: CASRRGDTQYF.

The rearrangement uses TRBV11-3 and TRBJ1-1; the D gene is possibly TRBD1 (6 bases). V was shortened by 5 bases and J by 6 bases, with 10 bases between the two germline ends. The CDR3 loop spans 12 amino acids. Germline values: CDR1 SGHNT, CDR2 YENEEA. Here the CDR3 reads CASSKGGAEAFF. CDR3 coding DNA: TGTGCCAGCAGCAAGGGGGGGGCTGAAGCTTTCTTT.

CDR3 in amino acids: CASSLGDNGYGYTF. DNA for the CDR3: TGTGCCAGCAGCTTGGGAGACAACGGCTATGGCTACACCTTC. The chain uses TRBV7-3 and TRBJ1-2; D remains ambiguous. Germline CDR1 reads SGHTA; CDR2 reads FQGTGA. The CDR3 loop spans 14 amino acids. Trimming took 3 bases from V and 4 from J, leaving 12 bases between them.

The rearrangement uses TRBV6-5 and TRBJ2-2; the D gene is possibly TRBD1 (5 bases). The CDR3 runs 13 residues. The V end was cut by 8 bases, the J end by 4 bases, with 11 bases between. From germline, CDR1 is MNHEY and CDR2 SVGAGI. The CDR3 DNA follows: TGTGCCAGCCTCAGGGTTGTCACCGGGGAGCTGTTTTTT. This sequence encodes CASLRVVTGELFF.

V and J are TRBV14 and TRBJ2-2, with TRBD2 matching over 10 bases. The V segment lost 0 bases and the J segment 4 bases; nucleotides outside the gene matches: 8. Germline lookup yields CDR1 SGHDN and CDR2 FVKESK. The CDR3 has 18 residues. The chain's CDR3 is CASSQDRWGLAFTGELFF. CDR3 bases: TGTGCCAGCAGCCAAGATCGTTGGGGACTAGCGTTCACCGGGGAGCTGTTTTTT.

The J gene is TRBJ1-4, the V gene TRBV4-3; possibly TRBD1 for D (5 bases). Germline CDR1 and CDR2: LGHNA and YSLEER. The CDR3 runs to 18 residues. V was pared by 4 bases and J by 0 bases, with 18 bases between. CDR3 DNA: TGCGCCAGCAGCCGCCTCACAGGTCGGGGGGCAACTAATGAAAAACTGTTTTTT. This sequence encodes CASSRLTGRGATNEKLFF.

The CDR3 DNA sequence: TGTGCCAGCTCACGATCTCTGGACAGTTCGAATGAAAAACTGTTTTTT. It translates to CASSRSLDSSNEKLFF. The V call is TRBV18, the J call TRBJ1-4; maybe TRBD1 (6 bases). V gave up 4 bases and J gave up 5 bases, with 17 bases separating them. Germline lookup yields CDR1 KGHSH and CDR2 LQKENI. CDR3 size: 16 residues.

The J gene is TRBJ2-7, the V gene TRBV10-1, with 7 bases matching TRBD2. CDR1 is WNHNN, CDR2 SYGVQD, per germline (reference sequence). V shed 0 bases, J shed 6 bases, and the junction held 8 bases outside the gene matches. The CDR3 runs 15 residues. The CDR3 bases are TGCGCCAGCAGTGAGTCGGGAGGGGTTGGGAGCGAGCAGTACTTC. It is translated as CASSESGGVGSEQYF.